This T cell receptor beta chain was documented in a study of vaccination and CD4 T cells after COVID-19 (dated 2022 in TCRdb). Regarding the research as a whole: SARS-CoV-2 positivity had been established in the convalescent patients by nasal swab PCR, and mild disease was recorded in under ten of these patients and severe disease in one. Post-COVID blood samples were collected from convalescent patients a median of roughly 100 days after diagnosis, with a range of roughly 30 to 170 days. In around nine COVID-19 convalescent patients and 4 infection-naive healthy vaccine recipients, the spike-specific CD4+ TCR repertoire before mRNA vaccination was compared with the repertoire after mRNA vaccination. In the convalescent cohort there were six males and four females, among whom were two Hispanic individuals, seven Caucasians, two Asians and one multiracial person. Post-vaccine blood samples were taken a median of about 77 days after the second vaccine dose, with a range of about 13 to 241 days. Control cultures used a CEFX viral epitope pool as positive control, an HIV-1 Nef peptide pool as negative control, or no peptide. Each participant got two doses of either the Pfizer-BioNTech BNT162b2 vaccine (n=8) or the Moderna mRNA-1273 vaccine (n=2). The cultures were stimulated with overlapping spike peptide pools from SARS-CoV-2 and from the common cold coronaviruses HCoV-NL63, HCoV-OC43 and HCoV-229E.

On the study overall, not on this receptor specifically: In convalescent patients, a median 86.3% of post-vaccine SARS-CoV-2-reactive clones were detected only after vaccination, and vaccine-specific priming was suggested by this finding. The median count of SARS-CoV-2-reactive clonotypes went up from 20 to 25 after infection to 30 to 40 after vaccination, although the change was not significant. In convalescent patients, nearly all vaccine-specific clones (304 of 307) were found to be mono-reactive for SARS-CoV-2 spike rather than cross-reactive with common cold coronaviruses. Only a relatively small number of convalescent patients were included in the study, and early timepoints following natural infection were not analyzed.

CDR1 DFQATT and CDR2 SNEGSKA were looked up in the germline V gene (reference sequence). From its cysteine to its phenylalanine, the CDR3 spans 14 amino acids. Of the read, only the CDR3 DNA is kept; its 42 bases are in frame from base 1. Relative to germline, V is missing 2 bases and J is missing 4 bases, with 5 bases of the junction outside any gene match. This clonotype occurred a few times. Which antigen it targets is not known. Base qualities are not provided; no much larger clone lies one nucleotide away. Preparation of the library involved PCR. DNA from cultured CD4+ T cells underwent TCR sequencing with the Oncomine TCR Beta short-read assay at the Johns Hopkins FTIC core. The QIAamp micro DNA kit was used to extract genomic DNA from the cultured CD4+ T cells. Oncomine TCR Beta libraries from cultured CD4+ T cells were pooled using unique dual indexes and sequenced on an Illumina iSeq 100. In the original analysis: Non-productive sequences were removed, and CDR3s not starting with C, not ending with F or W, or shorter than 7 amino acids were discarded. The MANAFEST web application was used to identify antigen-specific clonotypes by comparing peptide-stimulated wells against reference wells and other culture wells. An FDR below 0.05, an odds ratio above 5, and a productive frequency above 0.1% in at least two of three replicate wells were required for clones to be considered positive. A clonotype counted as cross-reactive if it showed significant expansion both in the SARS-CoV-2 spike wells and in at least one common cold coronavirus spike condition. Using R version 3.6.1, CDR3 homology was evaluated through Levenshtein distances (stringdist) along with unrooted phylogenetic trees (ape). TCRdb trimmed the raw reads at Q25, called clones with MiXCR and kept productive beta chains. Rows are unified per CDR3 protein, each entry keeping the most common DNA and genes. TCRdb, rather than the study authors, made the V and J calls. The sample table lists 17,000 or so distinct CDR3 sequences, around 45% of them with a count of one. 4.5% to 6% of the sample is taken by the ten largest.

According to the study, the label for this sample's treatment or condition signals: roughly 10-day PBMC culture with coronavirus spike peptide pools or control peptides (ViraFEST assay). The ViraFEST assay was used in the study, in which antigen-specific T cells were expanded with peptide pools and expanded clonotypes were subsequently identified by TCR sequencing. The convalescent patients' positive SARS-CoV-2 PCR tests fell between March and December 2020, which was before the Alpha, Beta and Delta variants emerged in the United States. Each well held about 1.8 million PBMCs cultured with roughly 9.2 ug/ml peptide pools in IMDM containing around 5.5% human AB serum and approximately 10 IU/ml IL-2. Half of the culture medium was replaced with fresh IL-2-containing medium on days 3 and 7. After 9 to 10 days of culture, CD4+ T cells were isolated by negative selection using the EasySep CD4+ T cell isolation kit. Ficoll-Paque Plus gradient centrifugation was used to isolate PBMCs from whole blood, and the isolated PBMCs were then either used fresh or cryopreserved at -140C. Triplicate wells were generally used for each culture condition.

This sequence uses TRBV20-1 and TRBJ1-5; the junction holds 7 bases that match TRBD1. This specimen was CD4+ T cells from blood, cultured in vitro, taken before SARS-CoV-2 vaccination. This sequence originates from a human donor who had recovered from COVID-19. The bases are TGCAGTGCTAGACGACAGGGAGAAAATCAGCCCCAGCATTTT. The encoded protein is CSARRQGENQPQHF.